Following are 8 T cell receptor beta chains from one sample sequenced in a study of Ad26.COV2.S vaccination and SARS-CoV-2 variants. Sequencing used immunoSEQ multiplex PCR; TCRdb keeps in-frame clones, though not all of them. The sample records about 480,000 clones, around 88% being singletons. Treatment specified: over 15 received Ad26.COV2.S at low or high dose, single or two shots; 5 received placebo; per-sample allocation not given. Specimen acquisition occurred on day 63 following the initial vaccine or placebo injection. Sample: peripheral blood, taken in a trial of Ad26.COV2.S vaccine versus placebo. The receptors here all came from a person between 18 and 59 years old who received the Ad26.COV2.S COVID-19 vaccine or a placebo.

The gene calls are TRBV10-1 and TRBJ2-2, with D uncertain. Germline-derived CDR1 and CDR2 are WNHNN and SYGVQD (reference sequence). V was cut by 0 bases and J by 0 bases, with 17 bases left in between. CDR3 size: 19 residues. The CDR3: CASSESARHLFSNTGELFF. CDR3 DNA: TGCGCCAGCAGTGAGTCGGCGAGGCACTTGTTTTCGAACACCGGGGAGCTGTTTTTT.

The chain has TRBV5-1 and TRBJ1-1, with D hard to call. V lost 0 bases to trimming and J lost 4 bases, with 10 bases between them. The CDR3 is made up of 14 amino acids. Germline CDR1 reads SGHRS; CDR2 reads YFSETQ. CDR3 loop: CASSLGATGTEAFF. The DNA for the CDR3 is TGCGCCAGCAGCTTGGGTGCCACCGGCACTGAAGCTTTCTTT.

The V gene is TRBV28, the J gene TRBJ1-2; the match to TRBD1 covers 11 bases. Trimming cost V 8 bases and J 7 bases; bases outside gene matches: 9. Germline V gene lookup returns CDR1 MDHEN and CDR2 SYDVKM. The CDR3 sequence is 14 residues long. CDR3 nucleotide sequence: TGTGCCAGCCAAACTTCCGGGACAGGGGGTGGCTACACCTTC. Protein product: CASQTSGTGGGYTF.

The genes are TRBV9 and TRBJ2-7; D remains unclear. Germline values: CDR1 SGDLS, CDR2 YYNGEE. The CDR3 contains 14 residues. V was pared by 0 bases and J by 3 bases, with 10 bases between. DNA of the CDR3: TGTGCCAGCAGCGTAGGGACCCCTGACTACGAGCAGTACTTC. It encodes CASSVGTPDYEQYF.

V is TRBV5-5 and J is TRBJ1-5; perhaps TRBD1 as D (5 bases). The CDR3 consists of 14 residues. Per germline, CDR1 SGHKS and CDR2 YYEKEE (reference sequence). Trimming took 0 bases from V and 6 from J, leaving 10 bases between them. The CDR3 sequence is CASSLGGTGQPQHF. The CDR3 coding sequence is TGTGCCAGCAGCTTGGGCGGGACGGGTCAGCCCCAGCATTTT.

The rearrangement uses TRBV16 and TRBJ1-2; TRBD1 aligns across 8 bases. V shed 4 bases and J 4 bases; nucleotides not matched to a gene: 8. This CDR3 is built from 15 residues. CDR1 is KGHSY and CDR2 is FQNENV in the germline V gene. The CDR3 sequence is CASSRARGPLYGYTF. The CDR3 DNA reads as TGTGCCAGCAGCCGCGCCAGGGGGCCCCTCTATGGCTACACCTTC.

The CDR3 DNA sequence: TGTGCCAGCAGCTTAGTGTCGGATGGGATCTACGAGCAGTACTTC. Translation: CASSLVSDGIYEQYF. This chain connects TRBV11-2 to TRBJ2-7; D gene uncertain. The CDR3 consists of 15 residues. Germline V gene lookup returns CDR1 SGHAT and CDR2 FQNNGV. Trimming removed 1 base at V and 3 bases at J, with 13 bases between.

The chain employs TRBV29-1 and TRBJ2-7, with TRBD2 matching over 8 bases. The junction had 10 bases not matched to a gene; V was cut back by 6 bases and J by 6 bases. Germline CDR1 is SQVTM and CDR2 is ANQGSEA. There are 13 residues in the CDR3. CDR3 loop: CSVASGSHGEQYF. In nucleotides, the CDR3 is TGCAGCGTCGCGAGCGGGAGTCACGGCGAGCAGTACTTC.